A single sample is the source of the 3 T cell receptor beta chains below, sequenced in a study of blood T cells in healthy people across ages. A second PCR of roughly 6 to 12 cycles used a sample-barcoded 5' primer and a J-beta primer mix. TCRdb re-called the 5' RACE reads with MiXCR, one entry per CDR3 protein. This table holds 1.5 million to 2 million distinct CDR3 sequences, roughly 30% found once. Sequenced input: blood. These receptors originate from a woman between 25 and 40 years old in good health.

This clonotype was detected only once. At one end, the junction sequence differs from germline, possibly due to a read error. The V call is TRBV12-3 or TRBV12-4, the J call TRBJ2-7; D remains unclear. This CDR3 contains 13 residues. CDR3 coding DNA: TGTGCCAGCAGGTTACGTAAAGCCTACGGGCAGTACTTC. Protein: CASRLRKAYGQYF.

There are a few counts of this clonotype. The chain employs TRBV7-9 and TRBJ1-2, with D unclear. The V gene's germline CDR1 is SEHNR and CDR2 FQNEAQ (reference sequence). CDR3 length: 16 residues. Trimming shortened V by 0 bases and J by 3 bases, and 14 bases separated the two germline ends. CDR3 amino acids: CASSLAVAGQYYGYTF. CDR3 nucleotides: TGTGCCAGCAGCTTAGCCGTGGCAGGCCAATACTATGGCTACACCTTC.

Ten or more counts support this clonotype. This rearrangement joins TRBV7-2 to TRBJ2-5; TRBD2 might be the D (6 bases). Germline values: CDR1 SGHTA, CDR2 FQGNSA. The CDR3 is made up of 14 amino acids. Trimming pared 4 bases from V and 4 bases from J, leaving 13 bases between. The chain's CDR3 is CASSYPQGGETQYF. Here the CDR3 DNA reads TGTGCCAGCAGCTACCCCCAGGGAGGAGAGACCCAGTACTTC. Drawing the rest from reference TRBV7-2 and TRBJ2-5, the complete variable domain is GAGVSQSPSNKVTEKGKDVELRCDPISGHTALYWYRQSLGQGLEFLIYFQGNSAPDKSGLPSDRFSAERTGGSVSTLTIQRTQQEDSAVYLCASSYPQGGETQYFGPGTRLLVL.